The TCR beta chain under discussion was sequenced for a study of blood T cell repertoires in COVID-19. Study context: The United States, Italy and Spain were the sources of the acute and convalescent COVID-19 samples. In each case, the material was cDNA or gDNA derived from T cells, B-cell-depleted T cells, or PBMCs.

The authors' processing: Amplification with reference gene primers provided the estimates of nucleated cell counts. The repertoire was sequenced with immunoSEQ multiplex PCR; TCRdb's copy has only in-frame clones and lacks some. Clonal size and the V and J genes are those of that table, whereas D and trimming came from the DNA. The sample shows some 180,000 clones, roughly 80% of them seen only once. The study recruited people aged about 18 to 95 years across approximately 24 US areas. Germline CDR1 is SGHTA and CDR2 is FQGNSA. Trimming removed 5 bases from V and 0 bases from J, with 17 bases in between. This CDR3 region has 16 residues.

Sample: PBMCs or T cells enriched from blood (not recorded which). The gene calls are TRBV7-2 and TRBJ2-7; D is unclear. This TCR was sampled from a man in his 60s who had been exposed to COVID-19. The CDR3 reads CASSLSPSGFSYEQYF. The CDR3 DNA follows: TGTGCCAGCAGCCTTAGTCCTTCAGGATTCTCCTACGAGCAGTACTTC.